Shown below are 10 T cell receptor beta chains from a single sample sequenced in a study of PD-1 blockade in classical Hodgkin lymphoma. The assay was immunoSEQ multiplex PCR, and TCRdb's table has in-frame clones only and misses some. The sample has under 8,000 clones, 80% seen once. Each patient experienced a relapse that followed autologous stem cell transplantation, and brentuximab vedotin exposure varied. CD4+ T cells were purified from thawed PBMCs by magnetic negative selection. The sample in question was CD4+ T cells from blood, obtained at baseline. The receptors here all came from a human donor with classical Hodgkin lymphoma.

This sequence joins TRBV9 and TRBJ2-7; TRBD2 matches at 7 bases. The CDR3 runs to 14 residues. J gave up 4 bases and V 0 bases, and 4 bases lay outside the gene matches. The germline gives CDR1 SGDLS, CDR2 YYNGEE. The CDR3 here is CASSVGTSLYEQYF. As DNA, the CDR3 is TGTGCCAGCAGCGTAGGGACTAGTTTATACGAGCAGTACTTC.

V is TRBV18 and J is TRBJ2-2, with TRBD2 identical over 10 bases. Germline assignment: CDR1 KGHSH and CDR2 LQKENI. The V gene end was trimmed by 6 bases and the J gene end by 7 bases; junction bases not matched to a gene: 8. This CDR3 is 15 amino acids long. DNA of the CDR3: TGTGCCAGCTCCTACGTTGGGACTAGCGTCGGGGAGCTGTTTTTT. Residues: CASSYVGTSVGELFF.

V and J are TRBV19 and TRBJ1-6, with 9 bases identical to TRBD1. The junction had 5 bases not matched to a gene; V was cut back by 8 bases and J by 6 bases. This CDR3 has 14 residues. Germline lookup yields CDR1 LNHDA and CDR2 SQIVND (reference sequence). For the CDR3, the DNA is TGTGCCAGTCGATTGACAGGGGGTAATTCACCCCTCCACTTT. Encoded protein: CASRLTGGNSPLHF.

Concerning this clone itself: The same CDR3 also results from other DNA sequences found in this sample. The chain uses TRBV5-6 and TRBJ2-3; 7 bases fit TRBD2. The CDR3 sequence is 17 residues long. The germline gives CDR1 SGHDT, CDR2 YYEEEE. The trim removed 4 bases at V and 9 bases at J, leaving 20 bases unmatched. The CDR3 sequence: CASSAWQSGMRSSTQYF. For the CDR3, the DNA is TGTGCCAGCAGCGCTTGGCAAAGCGGGATGAGAAGTTCGACGCAGTATTTT.

The chain links TRBV20-1 to TRBJ2-7, with D hard to call. The V and J ends lost 5 bases and 5 bases respectively, with 7 bases between them. This CDR3 is 10 amino acids long. In germline, CDR1 is DFQATT, CDR2 SNEGSKA (reference sequence). For the CDR3, the DNA is TGCAGTGCTCCCGAAAACGAGCAGTACGTC. Residues: CSAPENEQYV.

The chain uses TRBV6-5 and TRBJ1-3; 9 nucleotides agree with TRBD1. With V trimmed by 2 bases and J by 6 bases, 5 bases remained unmatched. CDR3 length: 15 residues. Germline lookup yields CDR1 MNHEY and CDR2 SVGAGI. The CDR3 region is CASSYGTGRTNTIYF. The CDR3 DNA follows: TGTGCCAGCAGTTACGGGACAGGGAGAACAAACACCATATATTTT.

V usage is TRBV19 and J usage is TRBJ2-2, with D perhaps matching TRBD1 (5 bases). The V gene lost 0 bases and the J gene lost 6 bases, with 14 bases spanning the gap. This CDR3 is built from 16 residues. CDR1 is LNHDA and CDR2 is SQIVND in the germline V gene (reference sequence). The CDR3 DNA sequence: TGTGCCAGTAGTATAGATGGGGCGAGGCGCTCCGGGGAGCTGTTTTTT. It encodes CASSIDGARRSGELFF.

This chain links TRBV28 with TRBJ1-2; 8 bases map to TRBD1. Germline CDR1 is MDHEN and CDR2 is SYDVKM. The CDR3 consists of 16 residues. V was clipped by 0 bases and J by 4 bases; unmatched bases: 7. CDR3 sequence: CASSLWDGTGGYGYTF. The CDR3 DNA follows: TGTGCCAGCAGTTTATGGGACGGGACAGGAGGCTATGGCTACACCTTC.

The gene calls are TRBV4-3 and TRBJ1-4; TRBD1 aligns across 7 bases. The V and J ends lost 0 bases and 8 bases, in that order; junction bases with no gene match: 6. There are 15 residues in the CDR3. From germline, CDR1 is LGHNA and CDR2 YSLEER. The DNA for the CDR3 is TGCGCCAGCAGCCAAGAAGGGGGAGGGGGCGAAAAACTGTTTTTT. Translation gives CASSQEGGGGEKLFF.

V usage is TRBV5-1 and J usage is TRBJ1-1; D remains ambiguous. CDR1 SGHRS and CDR2 YFSETQ come from the germline V gene. Between the trimmed V and J ends, which lost 4 bases and 0 bases, there was a span of 13 bases. The CDR3 contains 15 residues. The CDR3 coding sequence is TGCGCCAGCAGCCCGACGGAGTTTATGAACACTGAAGCTTTCTTT. Translated: CASSPTEFMNTEAFF.